This T cell receptor (beta chain) was identified in a study of T-cell memory formation after mild COVID-19. The ends lost 2 bases at V and 1 base at J; junction bases unmatched: 5. The germline CDR1 and CDR2 sequences are SGHTA and FQGNSA. CDR3 length: 16 residues. 5'RACE primed from the constant segment yielded TCR alpha and TCR beta cDNA libraries bearing sample barcodes and UMIs. TCRdb processed the 5' RACE reads anew with MiXCR; each CDR3 protein has one entry. The data contain about 100,000 distinct CDR3 sequences, 18% of them singletons. The J gene is TRBJ2-3, the V gene TRBV7-2, with 8 positions matching TRBD2. The sequence was obtained from a man between 18 and 29 years old who had mild COVID-19 (a few samples of this study predate the infection). Cell type and time point are not known. The specimen was PBMCs or a T cell subset sorted from them (not recorded which). This CDR3 reads CASSLLVTSGTDTQYF. In DNA, the CDR3 is TGTGCCAGCAGCTTACTCGTGACTAGCGGCACAGATACGCAGTATTTT. Variable domain in full (rest from reference TRBV7-2 and TRBJ2-3): GAGVSQSPSNKVTEKGKDVELRCDPISGHTALYWYRQSLGQGLEFLIYFQGNSAPDKSGLPSDRFSAERTGGSVSTLTIQRTQQEDSAVYLCASSLLVTSGTDTQYFGPGTRLTVL.